Listed below are T cell receptor beta chains from one sample, sequenced in a study of blood T cell repertoires in COVID-19. This table comes from immunoSEQ multiplex PCR, and its TCRdb copy is limited to in-frame clones, with some not included. The repertoire holds 70,000 to 90,000 clones, with 85% as singletons. Sequencing input: peripheral blood. The source of these receptors is a man in his 60s with acute or convalescent COVID-19. Both conserved end residues are part of each CDR3. A D gene is named only where the DNA matches it firmly. Where a row states a size, it is once, few, many or the class of an expanded clone; other rows omit it.

TRBV5-8	-	-	15	TRBJ2-3	TGTGCCAGCAGCTTGCGGGGGAACGCGGGAGATACGCAGTATTTT	CASSLRGNAGDTQYF
TRBV5-5	TRBD1	once	15	TRBJ2-3	TGTGCCAGCAGCTCACCGCGACAGGGGAAAGATACGCAGTATTTT	CASSSPRQGKDTQYF
TRBV19	TRBD1	-	16	TRBJ2-5	TGTGCCAGTACCGCCCGGGACAGTAGATACCAAGAGACCCAGTACTTC	CASTARDSRYQETQYF
TRBV9	TRBD1	-	16	TRBJ2-7	TGTGCCAGCAGCGCGAGAGGACAGGGGCCTTCCTACGAGCAGTACTTC	CASSARGQGPSYEQYF
TRBV18	TRBD1	-	17	TRBJ2-3	TGTGCCAGCTCACCACCGGACAGGAGTTCTAGCACAGATACGCAGTATTTT	CASSPPDRSSSTDTQYF
TRBV3-1/TRBV3-2	-	-	12	TRBJ2-5	TGTGCCAGCAGCCGGCAGCAAGAGACCCAGTACTTC	CASSRQQETQYF
TRBV19	-	-	14	TRBJ1-1	TGTGCCAGTAGTTCCAGGGTAGGTAACACTGAAGCTTTCTTT	CASSSRVGNTEAFF
TRBV6-5	TRBD1	medium-sized	16	TRBJ2-1	TGTGCCAGCAGTTACGTCCAGGGGGCGGGATACAATGAGCAGTTCTTC	CASSYVQGAGYNEQFF
TRBV5-4	-	-	13	TRBJ2-7	TGTGCCAGCAGCAGGGGACTCACCTACGAGCAGTACTTC	CASSRGLTYEQYF
TRBV6-6	TRBD1	-	15	TRBJ2-7	TGTGCCAGCCGGGACAGGGGGGGTGGGTCCTACGAGCAGTACTTC	CASRDRGGGSYEQYF
TRBV20-1	-	-	12	TRBJ2-7	TGCAGTGCTAGTTTCCTCTCCTACGAGCAGTACTTC	CSASFLSYEQYF
TRBV6-1	-	-	15	TRBJ2-7	TGTGCCAGCAGTGAAGCCTGGAGGGGGCTCTACGAGCAGTACTTC	CASSEAWRGLYEQYF
TRBV9	-	once	13	TRBJ1-1	TGTGCCAGCAGCGGACAGAGGAACACTGAAGCTTTCTTT	CASSGQRNTEAFF
TRBV5-1	-	-	16	TRBJ1-1	TGCGCCAGCAGCTTGATGTACAGGGCGAGTACTTCTGAAGCTTTCTTT	CASSLMYRASTSEAFF
TRBV30	TRBD1	-	14	TRBJ1-6	TGTGCCTGGATCGACAGGGGGCGGAATTCACCCCTCCACTTT	CAWIDRGRNSPLHF
TRBV3-1/TRBV3-2	-	-	12	TRBJ2-3	TGTGCCAGCAGCCACGCGACAGATACGCAGTATTTT	CASSHATDTQYF
TRBV6-5	-	-	13	TRBJ2-7	TGTGCCAGCAGTTATAGAGGGATCGGAGAGCAGTACTTC	CASSYRGIGEQYF
TRBV2	TRBD1	-	15	TRBJ2-7	TGTGCCAGCAGACGGGAGGGACAGGGGTCCTACGAGCAGTACTTC	CASRREGQGSYEQYF
TRBV7-2	TRBD2	-	18	TRBJ2-5	TGTGCCAGCAGCTTAGCGGCAGGTCTAGCGGGGCTCCAAGAGACCCAGTACTTC	CASSLAAGLAGLQETQYF
TRBV18	TRBD1	-	15	TRBJ1-2	TGTGCCAGCAGGACAGGGGGCCTAGCTAACTATGGCTACACCTTC	CASRTGGLANYGYTF
TRBV19	TRBD1	-	15	TRBJ1-2	TGTGCCAGTAGTATACCGGGACAGGGGGAGAATGGCTACACCTTC	CASSIPGQGENGYTF
TRBV5-8	-	-	13	TRBJ1-2	TGTGCCAGCAGCTTGGCAGGGGACTATGGCTACACCTTC	CASSLAGDYGYTF